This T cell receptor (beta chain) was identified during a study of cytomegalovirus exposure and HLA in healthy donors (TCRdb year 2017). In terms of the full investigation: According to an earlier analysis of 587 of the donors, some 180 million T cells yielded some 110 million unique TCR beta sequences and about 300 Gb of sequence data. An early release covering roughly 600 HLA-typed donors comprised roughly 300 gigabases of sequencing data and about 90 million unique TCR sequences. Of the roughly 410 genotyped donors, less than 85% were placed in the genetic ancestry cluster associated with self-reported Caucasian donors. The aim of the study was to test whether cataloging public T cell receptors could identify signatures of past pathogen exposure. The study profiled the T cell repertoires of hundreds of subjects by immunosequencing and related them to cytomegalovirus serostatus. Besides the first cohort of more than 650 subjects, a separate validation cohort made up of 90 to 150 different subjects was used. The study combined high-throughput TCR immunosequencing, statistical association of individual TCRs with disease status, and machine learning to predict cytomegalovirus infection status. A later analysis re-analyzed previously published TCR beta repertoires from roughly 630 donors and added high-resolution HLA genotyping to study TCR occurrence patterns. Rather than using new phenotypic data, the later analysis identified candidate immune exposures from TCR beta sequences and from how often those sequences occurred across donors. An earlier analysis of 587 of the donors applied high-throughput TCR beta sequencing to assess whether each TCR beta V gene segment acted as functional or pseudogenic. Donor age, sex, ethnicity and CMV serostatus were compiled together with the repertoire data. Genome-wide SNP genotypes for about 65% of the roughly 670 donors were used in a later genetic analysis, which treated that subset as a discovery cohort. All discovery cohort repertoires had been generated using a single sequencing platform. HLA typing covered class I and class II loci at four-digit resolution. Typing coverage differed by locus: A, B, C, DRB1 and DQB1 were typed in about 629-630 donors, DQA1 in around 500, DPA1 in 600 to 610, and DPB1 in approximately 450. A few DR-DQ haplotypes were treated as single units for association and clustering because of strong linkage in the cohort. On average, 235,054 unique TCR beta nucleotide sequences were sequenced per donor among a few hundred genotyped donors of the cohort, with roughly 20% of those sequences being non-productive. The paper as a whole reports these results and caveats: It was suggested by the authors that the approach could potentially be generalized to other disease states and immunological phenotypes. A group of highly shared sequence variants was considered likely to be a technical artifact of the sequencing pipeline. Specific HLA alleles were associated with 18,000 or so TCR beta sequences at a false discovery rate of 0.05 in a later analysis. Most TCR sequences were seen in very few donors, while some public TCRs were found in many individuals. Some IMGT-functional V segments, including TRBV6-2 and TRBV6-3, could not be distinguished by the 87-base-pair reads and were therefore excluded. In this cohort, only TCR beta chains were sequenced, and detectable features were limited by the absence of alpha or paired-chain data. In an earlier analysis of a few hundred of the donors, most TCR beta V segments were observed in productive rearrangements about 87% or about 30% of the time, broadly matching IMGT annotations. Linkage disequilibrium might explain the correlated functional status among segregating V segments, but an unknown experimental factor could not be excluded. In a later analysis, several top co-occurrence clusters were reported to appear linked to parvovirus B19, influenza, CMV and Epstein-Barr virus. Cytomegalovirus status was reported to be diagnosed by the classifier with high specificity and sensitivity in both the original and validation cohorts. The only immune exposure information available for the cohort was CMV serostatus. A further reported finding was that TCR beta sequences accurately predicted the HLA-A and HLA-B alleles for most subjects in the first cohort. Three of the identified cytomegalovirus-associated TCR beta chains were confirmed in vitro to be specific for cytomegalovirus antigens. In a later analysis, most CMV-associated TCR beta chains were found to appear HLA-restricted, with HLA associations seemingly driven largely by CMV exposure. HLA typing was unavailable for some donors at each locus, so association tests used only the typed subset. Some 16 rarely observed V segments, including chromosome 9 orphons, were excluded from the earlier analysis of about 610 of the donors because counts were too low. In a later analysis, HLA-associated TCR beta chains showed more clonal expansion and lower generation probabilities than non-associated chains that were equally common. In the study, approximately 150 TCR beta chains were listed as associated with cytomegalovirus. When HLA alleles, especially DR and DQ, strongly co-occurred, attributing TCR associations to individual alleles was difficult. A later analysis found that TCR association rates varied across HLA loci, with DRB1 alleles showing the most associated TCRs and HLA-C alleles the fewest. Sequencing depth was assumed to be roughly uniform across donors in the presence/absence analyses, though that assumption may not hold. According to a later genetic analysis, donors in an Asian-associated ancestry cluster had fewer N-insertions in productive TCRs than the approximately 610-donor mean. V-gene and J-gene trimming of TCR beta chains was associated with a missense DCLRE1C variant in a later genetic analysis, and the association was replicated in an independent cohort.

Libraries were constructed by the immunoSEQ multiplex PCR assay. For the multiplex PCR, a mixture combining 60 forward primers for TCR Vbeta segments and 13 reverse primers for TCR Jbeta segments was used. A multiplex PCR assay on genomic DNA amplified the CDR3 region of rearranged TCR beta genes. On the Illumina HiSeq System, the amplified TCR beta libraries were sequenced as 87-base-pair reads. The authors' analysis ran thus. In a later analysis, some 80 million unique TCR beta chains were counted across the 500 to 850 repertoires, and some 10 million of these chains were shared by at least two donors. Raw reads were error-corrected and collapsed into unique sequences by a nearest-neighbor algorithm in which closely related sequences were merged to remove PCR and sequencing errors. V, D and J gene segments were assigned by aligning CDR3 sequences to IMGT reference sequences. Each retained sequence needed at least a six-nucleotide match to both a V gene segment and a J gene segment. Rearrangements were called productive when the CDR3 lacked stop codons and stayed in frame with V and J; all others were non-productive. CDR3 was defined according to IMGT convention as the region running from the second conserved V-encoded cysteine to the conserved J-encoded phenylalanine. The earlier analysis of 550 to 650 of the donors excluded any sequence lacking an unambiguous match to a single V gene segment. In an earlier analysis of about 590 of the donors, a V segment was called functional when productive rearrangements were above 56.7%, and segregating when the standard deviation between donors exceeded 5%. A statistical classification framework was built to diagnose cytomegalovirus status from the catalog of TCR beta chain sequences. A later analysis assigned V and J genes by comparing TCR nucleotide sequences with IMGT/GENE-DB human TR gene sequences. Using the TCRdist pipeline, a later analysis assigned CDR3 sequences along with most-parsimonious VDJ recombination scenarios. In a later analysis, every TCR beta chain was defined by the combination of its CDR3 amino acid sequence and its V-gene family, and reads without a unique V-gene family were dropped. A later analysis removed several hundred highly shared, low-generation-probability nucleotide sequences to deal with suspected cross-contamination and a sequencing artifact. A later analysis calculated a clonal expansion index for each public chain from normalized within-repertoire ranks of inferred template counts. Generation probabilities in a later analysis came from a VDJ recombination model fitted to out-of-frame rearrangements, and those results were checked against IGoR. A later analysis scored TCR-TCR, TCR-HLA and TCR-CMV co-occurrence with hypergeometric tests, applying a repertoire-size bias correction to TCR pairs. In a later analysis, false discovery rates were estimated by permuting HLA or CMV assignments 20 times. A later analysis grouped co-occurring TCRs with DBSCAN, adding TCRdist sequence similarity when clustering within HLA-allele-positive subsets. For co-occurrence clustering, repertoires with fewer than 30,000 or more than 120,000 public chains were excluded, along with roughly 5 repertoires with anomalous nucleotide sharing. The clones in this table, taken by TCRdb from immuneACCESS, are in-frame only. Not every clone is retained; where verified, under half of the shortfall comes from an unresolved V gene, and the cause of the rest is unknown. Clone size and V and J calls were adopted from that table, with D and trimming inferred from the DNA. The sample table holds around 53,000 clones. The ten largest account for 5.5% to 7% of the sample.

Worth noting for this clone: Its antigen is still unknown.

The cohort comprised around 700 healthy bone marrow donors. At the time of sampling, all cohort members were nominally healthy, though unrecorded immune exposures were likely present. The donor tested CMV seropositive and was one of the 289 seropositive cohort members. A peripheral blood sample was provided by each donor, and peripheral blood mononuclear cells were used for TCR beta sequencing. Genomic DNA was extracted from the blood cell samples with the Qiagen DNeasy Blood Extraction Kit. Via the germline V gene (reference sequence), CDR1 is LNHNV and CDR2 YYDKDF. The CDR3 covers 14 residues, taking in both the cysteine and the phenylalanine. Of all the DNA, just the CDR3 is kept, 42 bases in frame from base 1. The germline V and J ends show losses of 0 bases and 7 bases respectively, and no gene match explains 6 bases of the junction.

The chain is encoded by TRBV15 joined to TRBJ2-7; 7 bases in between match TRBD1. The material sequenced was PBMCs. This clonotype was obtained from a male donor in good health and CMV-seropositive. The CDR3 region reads CATSRDNPRGEQYF. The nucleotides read TGTGCCACCAGCAGAGATAATCCCAGGGGGGAGCAGTACTTC. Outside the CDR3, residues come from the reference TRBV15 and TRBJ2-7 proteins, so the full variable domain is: DAMVIQNPRYQVTQFGKPVTLSCSQTLNHNVMYWYQQKSSQAPKLLFHYYDKDFNNEADTPDNFQSRRPNTSFCFLDIRSPGLGDTAMYLCATSRDNPRGEQYFGPGTRLTVT.